Presented here are 9 T cell receptor beta chains from one specimen sequenced in a study of shared clonotypes between healthy human individuals. CD8 cells regarded as naive lacked CD45RO, were positively chosen for CCR7, and omitted terminally differentiated effector memory CD45RA+ cells. The protocol was immunoSEQ multiplex PCR, while the TCRdb copy is restricted to in-frame clones and leaves out a portion. Seen here are about 1.9 million clones, 93% observed once, and the top ten hold roughly 1.7%. Sequenced material: naive CD8+ T cells from PBMCs. The source of these receptors is a man aged 18-30 years in good health. Some clones in this sample may be carry-over from other donors' samples.

The rearrangement uses TRBV4-1 and TRBJ2-1; maybe TRBD2 (6 bases). The CDR3 sequence is 13 residues long. Trimming left V 5 bases short and J 13 bases short, with 18 bases between. Germline V gene data show CDR1 as MGHRA and CDR2 as YSYEKL. Written as DNA, the CDR3 is TGCGCCAGCAGCATTCCCGGAGGGCTAGGACAGTTCTTC. Amino acid sequence: CASSIPGGLGQFF.

The chain carries TRBV6-5 and TRBJ1-2; D is uncertain. Trimming shortened V by 4 bases and J by 8 bases, and 8 bases separated the two germline ends. Germline V gives CDR1 MNHEY, CDR2 SVGAGI. The CDR3 runs to 11 residues. The CDR3 nucleotides read TGTGCCAGCAGTTCTGCGGGGGGCTACACCTTC. Its protein product is CASSSAGGYTF.

This chain uses TRBV6-5 with TRBJ1-1, with D uncertain. Germline V gene lookup returns CDR1 MNHEY and CDR2 SVGAGI. The CDR3 extends over 14 amino acids. V lost 5 bases and J 0 bases, leaving 10 bases between the germline ends. CDR3 loop: CASSEIHMNTEAFF. The CDR3 region has the DNA TGTGCCAGCAGTGAAATACACATGAACACTGAAGCTTTCTTT.

The V call is TRBV19, the J call TRBJ2-7, with TRBD1 matching 10 bases. Germline-derived CDR1 and CDR2 are LNHDA and SQIVND (reference sequence). CDR3 length equals 16 residues. V shed 6 bases, J shed 3 bases, and the junction held 11 bases outside the gene matches. The CDR3 sequence is CASSLRGTGEGYEQYF. The CDR3 DNA is TGTGCCAGTAGCCTAAGGGGGACAGGGGAAGGCTACGAGCAGTACTTC.

This sequence joins TRBV28 and TRBJ2-7; D is possibly TRBD2 (5 bases). The CDR3 consists of 16 residues. Looked up from germline, CDR1 is MDHEN and CDR2 is SYDVKM. Trimming took 5 bases from V and 0 from J, leaving 17 bases between them. The CDR3 is CASSPVGPGISYEQYF. In DNA, the CDR3 is TGTGCCAGCAGTCCCGTCGGCCCCGGGATCTCCTACGAGCAGTACTTC.

The rearrangement joins TRBV5-5 to TRBJ1-4; D unclear. The CDR3 loop spans 15 amino acids. The V gene's germline CDR1 is SGHKS and CDR2 YYEKEE (reference sequence). The V gene lost 0 bases and the J gene lost 5 bases, with 11 bases spanning the gap. The CDR3: CASSLDRSINEKLFF. CDR3 coding DNA: TGTGCCAGCAGCTTGGACCGGAGCATAAATGAAAAACTGTTTTTT. The entire variable domain, with the rest obtained from reference TRBV5-5 and TRBJ1-4, is as follows: DAGVTQSPTHLIKTRGQQVTLRCSPISGHKSVSWYQQVLGQGPQFIFQYYEKEERGRGNFPDRFSARQFPNYSSELNVNALLLGDSALYLCASSLDRSINEKLFFGSGTQLSVL.

This clone was seen only once. CDR3 DNA sequence: TGTGCCAGCAGCACAATGGGGGGTTGGGGCCCAGATACGCAGTATTTT. Translating gives CASSTMGGWGPDTQYF. The J gene is TRBJ2-3, the V gene TRBV5-4; tentative D call: TRBD2 (6 bases). Per germline, CDR1 SGHNT and CDR2 YYREEE (reference sequence). The CDR3 totals 16 residues. The V gene lost 4 bases and the J gene lost 4 bases, with 19 bases spanning the gap.

The chain joins TRBV10-3 to TRBJ1-5; a weak D match, TRBD1 (6 bases). The CDR3 is 14 amino acids. Germline V gene sequence: CDR1 ENHRY, CDR2 SYGVKD. V was shortened by 7 bases and J by 3 bases, with 13 bases between the two germline ends. CDR3 loop: CAINNGTHNQPQHF. CDR3 coding DNA: TGTGCCATCAATAACGGGACACACAATCAGCCCCAGCATTTT.

This clone was observed a single time. The gene calls are TRBV6-5 and TRBJ2-2; 7 bases agree with TRBD1. The CDR3 covers 15 residues. V was pared by 6 bases and J by 4 bases, with 8 bases of the junction left unmatched. CDR1 and CDR2 from the germline V gene are MNHEY and SVGAGI. The CDR3 loop reads CASRTGTVTTGELFF. The CDR3 DNA reads TGTGCCAGCAGAACCGGGACAGTAACCACCGGGGAGCTGTTTTTT.